These T cell receptor beta chains were read from a single sample in a study of cytomegalovirus exposure and HLA in healthy donors. TCRdb keeps only in-frame clones here, not all; method: immunoSEQ multiplex PCR. The data contain around 260,000 clones, 90% of them singletons. The sequenced sample consisted of PBMCs. Receptors originate from a woman in her thirties in good health and CMV-seronegative. Both conserved end residues are part of each CDR3. D genes are given only for firm matches. Where a row states a size, it is once, few, many or the class of an expanded clone; other rows omit it.

abundance	d_gene	len	v_gene	j_gene	CDR3nt	CDR3aa
NA	TRBD2	15	TRBV19	TRBJ2-1	TGTGCCAGTAGTAAAACTAGCGGGGGATACAATGAGCAGTTCTTC	CASSKTSGGYNEQFF
NA	NA	14	TRBV27	TRBJ2-3	TGTGCCAGCAGTTCCCTTATGGCCACAGATACGCAGTATTTT	CASSSLMATDTQYF
NA	TRBD1	15	TRBV7-2	TRBJ1-2	TGTGCCAGCAGCCCCGGGACAGGGATTCGCTATGGCTACACCTTC	CASSPGTGIRYGYTF
few	TRBD1	17	TRBV5-8	TRBJ2-2	TGTGCCAGCAGCTTGTTTACAGGGGGAATGAACACCGGGGAGCTGTTTTTT	CASSLFTGGMNTGELFF
NA	NA	17	TRBV7-9	TRBJ2-1	TGTGCCAGCAGCTTAGTAATCGGGACGGGGACCTACAATGAGCAGTTCTTC	CASSLVIGTGTYNEQFF
once	NA	16	TRBV4-2	TRBJ1-1	TGTGCCAGCAGCCAGTTGACAGCCGCTATGAACACTGAAGCTTTCTTT	CASSQLTAAMNTEAFF
once	NA	15	TRBV5-1	TRBJ1-2	TGCGCCAGCAGTCTTCGGGGGGAAACTAACTATGGCTACACCTTC	CASSLRGETNYGYTF
NA	TRBD2	14	TRBV5-1	TRBJ2-3	TGCGCCAGCAGCTTGACTAGCGGGATGGATACGCAGTATTTT	CASSLTSGMDTQYF
NA	NA	16	TRBV7-9	TRBJ1-2	TGTGCCAGATATATACGGGCAGGGGTGGCTTTCTATGGCTACACCTTC	CARYIRAGVAFYGYTF
few	NA	15	TRBV5-1	TRBJ2-2	TGCGCCAGCAGCTTGGTCGCGGGGATCACCGGGGAGCTGTTTTTT	CASSLVAGITGELFF
NA	NA	13	TRBV27	TRBJ2-2	TGTGCCAGCAGTTTAGTCACAACCGGGGAGCTGTTTTTT	CASSLVTTGELFF
NA	NA	14	TRBV2	TRBJ2-1	TGTGCCAGCGAGCAGTTTCGCTCCTACAATGAGCAGTTCTTC	CASEQFRSYNEQFF
once	NA	15	TRBV25-1	TRBJ2-7	TGTGCCAGCAGTGATTGGTCCAGCCCCCACTACGAGCAGTACTTC	CASSDWSSPHYEQYF
NA	NA	12	TRBV7-8	TRBJ2-7	TGTGCCAGCAGCTTAGTCAGGAGCGAGCAGTACTTC	CASSLVRSEQYF
NA	TRBD1	14	TRBV11-3	TRBJ2-7	TGTGCCAGCAGCCCCTGGACAGGGATCGACGAGCAGTACTTC	CASSPWTGIDEQYF
NA	TRBD2	18	TRBV4-3	TRBJ2-1	TGCGCCAGCAGCCAAGATTGGGACGGCCTAGCGGGAGTAAATGAGCAGTTCTTC	CASSQDWDGLAGVNEQFF
NA	TRBD2	16	TRBV7-6	TRBJ2-5	TGTGCCAGCAGCTTAGGGAGCGGGAGGGCCCTAGAGACCCAGTACTTC	CASSLGSGRALETQYF
NA	TRBD1	15	TRBV6-6	TRBJ2-5	TGTGCCAGCAGTTCCGACAGGGGGCTTATGGAGACCCAGTACTTC	CASSSDRGLMETQYF
NA	NA	14	TRBV4-3	TRBJ2-2	TGCGCCAGCCGGCAGGGGCGAGGCACCGGGGAGCTGTTTTTT	CASRQGRGTGELFF
NA	TRBD1	17	TRBV27	TRBJ1-2	TGTGCCAGCACCCGGACAGGCGCAGAAGAAACCTATGGCCGGGCCTTCTTC	CASTRTGAEETYGRAFF
NA	NA	16	TRBV10-2	TRBJ2-7	TGCGCCAGCAGTCCAACAACTGGCGCCATGAACTACGAGCAGTACTTC	CASSPTTGAMNYEQYF
NA	NA	15	TRBV4-2	TRBJ2-6	TGTGCCAGCAGCCAGATTATGTATGGGGCCAACGTCCTGACTTTC	CASSQIMYGANVLTF
NA	NA	13	TRBV27	TRBJ2-3	TGTGCCAGCAGCGAGCGAAGCACAGATACGCAGTATTTT	CASSERSTDTQYF
once	NA	13	TRBV6-5	TRBJ1-2	TGTGCCAGCAGCCCCAGGGGAGGGGAATTCTACACCTTC	CASSPRGGEFYTF
few	NA	15	TRBV6-5	TRBJ1-1	TGTGCCAGCAGCGGTATCGGGACGGAGAACACTGAAGCTTTCTTT	CASSGIGTENTEAFF
NA	TRBD2	15	TRBV5-1	TRBJ2-3	TGCGCCAGCAGGCCTGGACTAGCGGGAGTGGATACGCAGTATTTT	CASRPGLAGVDTQYF
NA	TRBD2	15	TRBV7-2	TRBJ2-5	TGTGCCAGCAGCTTATACGGGAGGCCCACGGAGACCCAGTACTTC	CASSLYGRPTETQYF
NA	NA	13	TRBV10-3	TRBJ2-7	TGTGCCATCAGTGAGTCCGTATCCTACGAGCAGTACTTC	CAISESVSYEQYF
once	NA	13	TRBV4-3	TRBJ1-1	TGCGCCAGCAGCCAAGTCCCGAACACTGAAGCTTTCTTT	CASSQVPNTEAFF
NA	NA	17	TRBV28	TRBJ1-4	TGTGCCAGCAGTTTACCCAAAGACAGACAGACTAATGAAAAACTGTTTTTT	CASSLPKDRQTNEKLFF
NA	NA	14	TRBV13	TRBJ2-1	TGTGCCAGCAGCCCAAGGGTCGGGACTGGTGAGCAGTTCTTC	CASSPRVGTGEQFF
NA	NA	13	TRBV27	TRBJ2-1	TGTGCCAGCAAAAGACTCGTCGACAATGAGCAGTTCTTC	CASKRLVDNEQFF
NA	NA	15	TRBV18	TRBJ2-7	TGTGCCAGCTCACCAGGGCCAGGGGGGCAGAGCGAGCAGTACTTC	CASSPGPGGQSEQYF
NA	NA	17	TRBV7-8	TRBJ2-2	TGTGCCAGCAGCACTCCTAAGAGGGTCGCGGGCACCGGGGAGCTGTTTTTT	CASSTPKRVAGTGELFF
NA	NA	13	TRBV4-1	TRBJ2-4	TGCGCCAGCAGCCAAGATGGGATGCCAATTCAGTACTTC	CASSQDGMPIQYF
few	TRBD1	13	TRBV5-5	TRBJ2-7	TGTGCCAGCAGGTTGGGACAGGGCAACGAGCAGTACTTC	CASRLGQGNEQYF
NA	TRBD1	12	TRBV6-1	TRBJ1-4	TGTGCCAGCAGTGACCGACAGGGAAAACTGTTTTTT	CASSDRQGKLFF
NA	NA	12	TRBV28	TRBJ1-5	TGTGCCAGCAGTTGGGGGGATCAGCCCCAGCATTTT	CASSWGDQPQHF
NA	TRBD2	16	TRBV9	TRBJ2-7	TGTGCCAGCAGCGTAGATCCGACTAGCGGGACCCACGAGCAGTACTTC	CASSVDPTSGTHEQYF
NA	NA	12	TRBV9	TRBJ2-1	TGTGCCAGCAGCGCAGATGTGGATGAGCAGTTCTTC	CASSADVDEQFF
NA	TRBD2	14	TRBV19	TRBJ2-1	TGTGCCACCAACTTAGCGGGAGGGCCGAATGAGCAGTTCTTC	CATNLAGGPNEQFF
NA	TRBD1	16	TRBV19	TRBJ2-5	TGTGCCAGTAGTATTACAGGGGGCGTAGGTACGGAGACCCAGTACTTC	CASSITGGVGTETQYF
NA	NA	16	TRBV25-1	TRBJ2-7	TGTGCCAGCAGTGAATCTGACCCCTTAGCCCGGTACGAGCAGTACTTC	CASSESDPLARYEQYF
NA	NA	11	TRBV28	TRBJ2-5	TGTGCCAGCAGTTTTCGTTGGGCCCAGTACTTC	CASSFRWAQYF
NA	NA	17	TRBV13	TRBJ2-1	TGTGCCAGCAGCTTAGGGTTGTCTAGCCCTACCTACAATGAGCAGTTCTTC	CASSLGLSSPTYNEQFF
NA	NA	16	TRBV7-2	TRBJ2-6	TGTGCCAGCAGCTCTCGAGGGGTTTCTGGGGCCAACGTCCTGACTTTC	CASSSRGVSGANVLTF
NA	TRBD1	12	TRBV28	TRBJ1-2	TGTGCCAGCAGTACGACAGGGAATGGCTACACCTTC	CASSTTGNGYTF
NA	NA	14	TRBV2	TRBJ1-5	TGTGCCAGCAGGTACGCCTCCTTCAATCAGCCCCAGCATTTT	CASRYASFNQPQHF
NA	TRBD2	15	TRBV4-2	TRBJ2-7	TGTGCCAGCAGCCAAGGGGGGGAGGGGTACGACGAGCAGTACTTC	CASSQGGEGYDEQYF
NA	NA	13	TRBV29-1	TRBJ2-3	TGCAGCGTTCCCATGAGTAGCACAGATACGCAGTATTTT	CSVPMSSTDTQYF
NA	NA	14	TRBV5-1	TRBJ2-3	TGCGCCAGCAGGTATTGGGAGAACACAGATACGCAGTATTTT	CASRYWENTDTQYF
NA	TRBD2	15	TRBV9	TRBJ2-5	TGTGCCAGCAGCGTAGCGGGAGGGGTGGGAGAGACCCAGTACTTC	CASSVAGGVGETQYF
NA	TRBD2	15	TRBV5-6	TRBJ2-7	TGTGCCAGCAGCTTACCCACAGCGGGAACCTACGAGCAGTACTTC	CASSLPTAGTYEQYF
NA	TRBD2	15	TRBV4-3	TRBJ2-1	TGCGCCAGCAGCCAAGGGACTAGCGGGTACAATGAGCAGTTCTTC	CASSQGTSGYNEQFF
NA	NA	13	TRBV6-1	TRBJ2-3	TGTGCCAGCAGTCGAGGCCTCACAGATACGCAGTATTTT	CASSRGLTDTQYF
few	TRBD1	14	TRBV2	TRBJ2-3	TGTGCCAGCAGCGGAGACAGGGGCCCAGATACGCAGTATTTT	CASSGDRGPDTQYF
NA	NA	18	TRBV5-1	TRBJ2-1	TGCGCCAGCAGCTTACGGTCGGTTGGAGTTGGGTCCTACAATGAGCAGTTCTTC	CASSLRSVGVGSYNEQFF
NA	NA	15	TRBV14	TRBJ2-7	TGTGCCAGCAGCCAAGGGCAGGGCCACCTCTACGAGCAGTACTTC	CASSQGQGHLYEQYF
NA	NA	15	TRBV4-1	TRBJ1-1	TGCGCCAGCAGCCAAGAGGGGCGGGCGAACACTGAAGCTTTCTTT	CASSQEGRANTEAFF
once	TRBD2	16	TRBV4-2	TRBJ2-1	TGTGCCAGCAGCCAAGAAGTGGTAGCGGGAGTCAATGAGCAGTTCTTC	CASSQEVVAGVNEQFF